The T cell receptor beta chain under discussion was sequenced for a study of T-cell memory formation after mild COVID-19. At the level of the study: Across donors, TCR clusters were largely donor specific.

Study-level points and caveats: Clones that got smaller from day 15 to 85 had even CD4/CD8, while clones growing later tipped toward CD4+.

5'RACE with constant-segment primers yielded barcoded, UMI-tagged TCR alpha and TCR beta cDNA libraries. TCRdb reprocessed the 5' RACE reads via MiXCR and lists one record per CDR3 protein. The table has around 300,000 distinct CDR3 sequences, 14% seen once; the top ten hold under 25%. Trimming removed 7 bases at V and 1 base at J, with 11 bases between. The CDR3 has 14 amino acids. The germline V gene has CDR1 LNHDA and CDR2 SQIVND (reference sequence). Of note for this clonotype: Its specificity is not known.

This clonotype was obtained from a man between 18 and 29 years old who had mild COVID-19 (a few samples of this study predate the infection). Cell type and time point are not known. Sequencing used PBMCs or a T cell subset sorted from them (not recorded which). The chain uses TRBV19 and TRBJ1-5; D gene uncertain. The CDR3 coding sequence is TGTGCCAGTACTAGCCGGGTGAGCAATCAGCCCCAGCATTTT. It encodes CASTSRVSNQPQHF.